The 16 T cell receptor beta chains in this list originate from one sample, sequenced in a study of T cell repertoires in cytomegalovirus infection. No cognate antigen is known for these TCRs. Using its own MiXCR run on the reads, TCRdb lists one record per CDR3 protein. The data contain some 920,000 distinct CDR3 sequences, around 30% of them singletons. This specimen consisted of cultured CD8+ T cells from PBMCs, obtained from culture after CMV antigen stimulation. Source of these receptors: a human donor in good health (CMV status not recorded). Some clones in this sample may be carry-over from other donors' samples.

V usage is TRBV7-3 and J usage is TRBJ2-3; TRBD2 might be the D (6 bases). Germline-derived CDR1 and CDR2 are SGHTA and FQGTGA. V shed 3 bases and J shed 6 bases, with 16 bases lying between them. This CDR3 is built from 15 residues. The CDR3 DNA sequence: TGTGCCAGCAGCTTTCCCCTTAGCGGTGGGGATACGCAGTATTTT. Translating it yields CASSFPLSGGDTQYF.

This chain joins TRBV27 and TRBJ1-4; no definite D call. The V gene's germline CDR1 is MNHEY and CDR2 SMNVEV (reference sequence). CDR3 length: 14 amino acids. Trimming shortened V by 5 bases and J by 7 bases, and 14 bases separated the two germline ends. Here the CDR3 DNA reads TGTGCCAGCAGTGAGACTTGGTTTGGTGAAAAACTGTTTTTT. Its translation: CASSETWFGEKLFF.

This clonotype occurred a few times. V is TRBV5-5 and J is TRBJ2-1; a weak D match, TRBD1 (5 bases). Trimming took 0 bases from V and 4 from J, leaving 11 bases between them. This CDR3 spans 15 amino acids. Germline V gene lookup returns CDR1 SGHKS and CDR2 YYEKEE (reference sequence). Written as DNA, the CDR3 is TGTGCCAGCAGCTTGGAACAGGCGTTTTACAATGAGCAGTTCTTC. It translates to CASSLEQAFYNEQFF.

This clonotype appeared a few times. The chain carries TRBV12-3 or TRBV12-4 and TRBJ2-7; the D is unclear. CDR3 length: 11 amino acids. Trimming removed 3 bases from V and 6 bases from J, with 6 bases in between. CDR3 amino acids: CASSFVTEQYF. CDR3 in DNA: TGTGCCAGCAGTTTTGTAACCGAGCAGTACTTC.

The chain recombines TRBV25-1 with TRBJ1-1, with D unresolved. Trimming took off 4 bases at V and 2 bases at J, with 11 bases between the two ends. In germline, CDR1 is MGHDK, CDR2 SYGVNS. This CDR3 region has 14 residues. The CDR3 protein is CASSAEKTNTEAFF. CDR3 sequence (DNA): TGTGCCAGCAGTGCGGAAAAGACAAACACTGAAGCTTTCTTT.

Concerning this clonotype: A junction boundary mismatches the germline segment, possibly from a read error. The chain has TRBV7-9 and TRBJ2-3, with 9 bases aligning to TRBD2. The CDR3 has 16 residues. Germline V gene lookup returns CDR1 SEHNR and CDR2 FQNEAQ (reference sequence). The CDR3 DNA reads as TGTGCCAGCAGCTTAGCGCTAGATCTACTGGGACTAGCTCAGGATTTT. Amino acids: CASSLALDLLGLAQDF.

The chain links TRBV27 to TRBJ1-2; TRBD1 aligns across 7 bases. Germline CDR1 and CDR2: MNHEY and SMNVEV (reference sequence). This CDR3 has 15 amino acids. The V gene end was trimmed by 6 bases and the J gene end by 8 bases; junction bases not matched to a gene: 15. Written as DNA, the CDR3 is TGTGCCAGCAGACCCTTGACAGGGTTTAGCAACGGCTACACCTTC. Translated, it gives CASRPLTGFSNGYTF.

This clonotype was counted a few times. V usage is TRBV4-3 and J usage is TRBJ1-2, with 8 bases matching TRBD1. V lost 4 bases and J lost 4; bases outside the gene matches: 5. CDR3 length: 14 residues. Germline lookup yields CDR1 LGHNA and CDR2 YSLEER. The CDR3 here is CASSPGQAGYGYTF. The CDR3 region has the DNA TGCGCCAGCAGCCCGGGACAGGCGGGCTATGGCTACACCTTC.

This clonotype was seen only a few times. The V and J genes are TRBV2 and TRBJ1-2; D is perhaps TRBD1 (6 bases). Trimming left V 3 bases short and J 2 bases short, with 16 bases between. Germline V lookup: CDR1 SNHLY, CDR2 FYNNEI. The CDR3 runs 16 residues. The CDR3 DNA sequence: TGTGCCAGCAGTGATAGGGGGAGGAACGACAACTATGGCTACACCTTC. Amino acid sequence: CASSDRGRNDNYGYTF. The full variable domain, its missing parts supplied by reference TRBV2 and TRBJ1-2, is EPEVTQTPSHQVTQMGQEVILRCVPISNHLYFYWYRQILGQKVEFLVSFYNNEISEKSEIFDDQFSVERPDGSNFTLKIRSTKLEDSAMYFCASSDRGRNDNYGYTFGSGTRLTVV.

The V and J genes are TRBV19 and TRBJ2-1; 8 bases agree with TRBD2. V trimming: 10 bases; J trimming: 5 bases; junction bases outside the gene matches: 10. The CDR3 consists of 14 residues. Germline assignment: CDR1 LNHDA and CDR2 SQIVND (reference sequence). The CDR3 protein is CATTVSGGNNEQFF. DNA for the CDR3: TGTGCCACTACGGTCAGCGGGGGCAACAATGAGCAGTTCTTC.

The sample holds many counts of this clonotype. CDR3 protein: CASSLLTPGAFF. The CDR3 region has the DNA TGTGCCAGCAGCTTATTAACGCCAGGAGCTTTCTTT. The J gene is TRBJ1-1, the V gene TRBV7-8; D is uncertain. V was clipped by 2 bases and J by 10 bases, with 11 bases between them. This CDR3 spans 12 amino acids. From germline, CDR1 is SGHVS and CDR2 FQNEAQ. Together with reference TRBV7-8 and TRBJ1-1, the CDR3 gives the full variable domain: GAGVSQSPRYKVAKRGQDVALRCDPISGHVSLFWYQQALGQGPEFLTYFQNEAQLDKSGLPSDRFFAERPEGSVSTLKIQRTQQEDSAVYLCASSLLTPGAFFGQGTRLTVV.

This clonotype was counted only a few times. The rearrangement links TRBV7-9 to TRBJ1-2, with D unclear. There are 13 residues in the CDR3. Germline CDR1 SEHNR, CDR2 FQNEAQ (reference sequence). V lost 6 bases, J lost 2 bases, and 10 bases lay in between. The CDR3, as DNA: TGTGCCAGCAGAGGCCCCAGAAACTATGGCTACACCTTC. Translation: CASRGPRNYGYTF.

This clonotype appeared a few times. The V call is TRBV6-2 or TRBV6-3, the J call TRBJ2-6; D unclear. The ends were cut back, 6 bases at V and 0 bases at J, with 21 bases in the middle. CDR1 is MNHEY, CDR2 SVGEGT, per germline. The CDR3 contains 19 residues. CDR3 sequence reads: CASSQEFGPEDSGANVLTF. The CDR3 DNA reads TGTGCCAGCAGCCAAGAGTTCGGGCCCGAGGACTCTGGGGCCAACGTCCTGACTTTC.

This chain connects TRBV20-1 to TRBJ2-3; a possible D gene is TRBD1 (6 bases). The CDR3 loop spans 15 amino acids. Germline V lookup: CDR1 DFQATT, CDR2 SNEGSKA (reference sequence). V was shortened by 6 bases and J by 6 bases, with 22 bases between the two germline ends. Written as DNA, the CDR3 is TGCAGTGCGACAGCCCGGACAGTTCCCCACGATACGCAGTATTTT. The encoded protein is CSATARTVPHDTQYF.

The chain carries TRBV10-2 and TRBJ1-1; a possible D gene is TRBD1 (5 bases). Germline V gene data show CDR1 as WSHSY and CDR2 as SAAADI. The CDR3 runs 13 residues. V gave up 8 bases and J gave up 6 bases, with 16 bases separating them. This CDR3 is CASLDGGGSEAFF. CDR3 coding DNA: TGCGCCAGCCTCGATGGGGGGGGTTCTGAAGCTTTCTTT.

This clonotype occurred many times. V is TRBV7-2 and J is TRBJ1-2; D is possibly TRBD1 (5 bases). The germline gives CDR1 SGHTA, CDR2 FQGNSA. The CDR3 runs to 14 residues. V lost 2 bases, J lost 4 bases, and 11 bases lay in between. This CDR3 is CASSLLGAGYGYTF. CDR3 nucleotide sequence: TGTGCCAGCAGCTTACTCGGGGCTGGCTATGGCTACACCTTC.